This T cell receptor beta chain was obtained from a study of T cell clonotyping in hematopoietic cell transplantation. Study-wide findings and caveats: CD4 and CD8 repertoire contributions could not be separated without sorting. Higher Inverse Simpson Index values in graft donor and pretransplant recipient predicted broader posttransplant TCR diversity. Pathologically expanded recipient clonotypes increased progressively from day 30 to day 180 as diversity fell.

Profiled with immunoSEQ multiplex PCR; TCRdb holds only in-frame clones, not every one. The top ten hold approximately 10% of the sample, which has 15,000 or so clones, around 66% seen once. In regard to this clone: Its antigen remains unknown.

V trimming: 3 bases; J trimming: 3 bases; junction bases outside the gene matches: 6. The germline V gene encodes CDR1 SGDLS and CDR2 YYNGEE. The CDR3 is 14 residues long. This material consisted of PBMCs, taken 30 days after allogeneic stem cell transplant. The source of this sequence is a male patient aged 50 to 60 who had an allogeneic stem cell transplant from an unrelated donor, so T cells may come from the graft donor. Some clones in this sample may be carry-over from other donors' samples. V and J are TRBV9 and TRBJ2-7; TRBD1 matches at 7 bases. The CDR3 reads CASSASGQDYEQYF. The DNA of the CDR3 is TGTGCCAGCAGCGCCTCAGGACAGGACTACGAGCAGTACTTC. The full variable domain, with the rest looked up from reference TRBV9 and TRBJ2-7, is DSGVTQTPKHLITATGQRVTLRCSPRSGDLSVYWYQQSLDQGLQFLIQYYNGEERAKGNILERFSAQQFPDLHSELNLSSLELGDSALYFCASSASGQDYEQYFGPGTRLTVT.